These 30 T cell receptor beta chains came from one sample sequenced in a study of blood T cell repertoires in COVID-19. The repertoire was sequenced with immunoSEQ multiplex PCR; TCRdb's copy has only in-frame clones and lacks some. The table has under 200,000 clones, 80% to 85% seen once. Sequenced sample: peripheral blood. These TCRs come from a woman between 35 and 50 years old with acute or convalescent COVID-19.

This chain uses TRBV5-8 with TRBJ1-4, with TRBD1 identical over 8 bases. V lost 0 bases to trimming and J lost 2 bases; unmatched junction nucleotides: 0. The CDR3 runs 15 residues. Germline V CDR1 and CDR2: SGHTS, YDEGEE. In DNA, the CDR3 is TGTGCCAGCAGCTTGGGACAGGGGACTAATGAAAAACTGTTTTTT. Amino acids: CASSLGQGTNEKLFF.

In its sample, this clone was seen a few times. The CDR3 loop is CASSPSPGRAGEQYF. In nucleotides, the CDR3 is TGTGCCAGCAGCCCCTCCCCGGGCAGGGCCGGCGAGCAGTACTTC. V gene TRBV11-2 combines with J gene TRBJ2-7, with a tentative D call TRBD1 (5 bases). The ends were cut back, 5 bases at V and 6 bases at J, with 20 bases in the middle. Germline V lookup: CDR1 SGHAT, CDR2 FQNNGV. CDR3 length: 15 residues. The whole variable domain, filled in from reference TRBV11-2 and TRBJ2-7, reads EAGVAQSPRYKIIEKRQSVAFWCNPISGHATLYWYQQILGQGPKLLIQFQNNGVVDDSQLPKDRFSAERLKGVDSTLKIQPAKLEDSAVYLCASSPSPGRAGEQYFGPGTRLTVT.

V usage is TRBV19 and J usage is TRBJ1-3; D call uncertain. The CDR3 spans 17 residues. Trimming removed 2 bases at V and 0 bases at J, with 14 bases between. Per the germline V gene, CDR1 is LNHDA and CDR2 is SQIVND (reference sequence). The CDR3 loop reads CASSISPRTSSGNTIYF. CDR3 DNA sequence: TGTGCCAGTAGTATATCCCCCCGCACAAGCTCTGGAAACACCATATATTTT.

This clone has just a few counts. The rearrangement links TRBV28 to TRBJ1-6; the D is unclear. V shed 5 bases and J shed 8 bases, with 16 bases lying between them. Germline lookup yields CDR1 MDHEN and CDR2 SYDVKM. CDR3 length equals 15 residues. This chain's CDR3 is CASSAETAVYSPLHF. Here the CDR3 DNA reads TGTGCCAGCAGTGCCGAAACAGCCGTATATTCACCCCTCCACTTT.

This rearrangement joins TRBV27 to TRBJ2-3; D is undetermined. CDR3 length equals 14 residues. The ends were cut back, 2 bases at V and 4 bases at J, with 10 bases in the middle. The germline CDR1 and CDR2 sequences are MNHEY and SMNVEV (reference sequence). CDR3 region: CASSLTSFADTQYF. The CDR3 DNA sequence: TGTGCCAGCAGTTTAACGAGCTTTGCAGATACGCAGTATTTT.

The gene calls are TRBV9 and TRBJ1-1, with D perhaps matching TRBD1 (5 bases). Trimming cost V 3 bases and J 7 bases, with 13 bases left between them. Germline CDR1 reads SGDLS; CDR2 reads YYNGEE. The CDR3 has 13 amino acids. The CDR3 DNA is TGTGCCAGCAGCGGCCAGGGTTTAAGTGAAGCTTTCTTT. Encoded protein: CASSGQGLSEAFF.

The V and J genes are TRBV7-6 and TRBJ2-1; maybe TRBD2 (5 bases). The CDR3 extends over 15 amino acids. Germline CDR1 SGHVS, CDR2 FNYEAQ. The V and J ends lost 1 base and 3 bases respectively, with 10 bases between them. CDR3 bases: TGTGCCAGCAGCTTAGGTCCGGGGTTCTACAATGAGCAGTTCTTC. It encodes CASSLGPGFYNEQFF. Using reference TRBV7-6 and TRBJ2-1 for the parts outside the CDR3, the full variable domain is GAGVSQSPRYKVTKRGQDVALRCDPISGHVSLYWYRQALGQGPEFLTYFNYEAQQDKSGLPNDRFSAERPEGSISTLTIQRTEQRDSAMYRCASSLGPGFYNEQFFGPGTRLTVL.

The rearrangement links TRBV7-2 to TRBJ1-5; 9 bases are shared with TRBD1. V lost 0 bases and J lost 7; bases outside the gene matches: 1. The CDR3 length is 14 residues. Germline V gene lookup returns CDR1 SGHTA and CDR2 FQGNSA. CDR3 protein: CASSLATGGQPQHF. CDR3 bases: TGTGCCAGCAGCTTAGCAACAGGGGGCCAGCCCCAGCATTTT.

This clone was detected ten times or more. V gene TRBV2 combines with J gene TRBJ1-5, with D unresolved. Germline CDR1 is SNHLY and CDR2 is FYNNEI. The CDR3 extends over 12 amino acids. Between the trimmed V and J ends, which lost 6 bases and 7 bases, there was a span of 10 bases. The CDR3 nucleotides are TGTGCCAGCAGCGGTGGAGGCCAGCCCCAGCATTTT. It yields the protein CASSGGGQPQHF.

This clone was picked up a small number of times. This chain joins TRBV6-5 and TRBJ1-6; possibly TRBD1 for D (5 bases). The CDR3 sequence is 15 residues long. CDR1 is MNHEY and CDR2 is SVGAGI in the germline V gene. Trimming took off 6 bases at V and 5 bases at J, with 14 bases between the two ends. CDR3 residues: CASRDGWGDNSPLHF. For the CDR3, the DNA is TGTGCCAGCAGGGACGGGTGGGGGGATAATTCACCCCTCCACTTT.

In DNA, the CDR3 is TGTGCCAGCAGTTATAACAGGGGCTACGAGCAGTACTTC. Its protein product is CASSYNRGYEQYF. The chain couples TRBV6-1 to TRBJ2-7; 7 bases are a match to TRBD1. Trimming at V came to 5 bases and at J to 3 bases, leaving 4 bases not matched to a gene. CDR1 is MNHNS, CDR2 SASEGT, per germline. CDR3 length: 13 amino acids.

The V and J genes are TRBV28 and TRBJ2-7; maybe TRBD1 (6 bases). Germline V gives CDR1 MDHEN, CDR2 SYDVKM. The CDR3 spans 15 residues. Deletions cut 8 bases from V and 7 bases from J, with 24 bases between. This CDR3 is CASDMGHDIWGEQYF. The CDR3 DNA sequence: TGTGCCAGCGATATGGGACACGATATCTGGGGGGAGCAGTACTTC.

The CDR3 DNA is TGCGCCAGCAGCCAAGTAACGGTTAGCTCCTACAATGAGCAGTTCTTC. Translating it yields CASSQVTVSSYNEQFF. The chain joins TRBV4-1 to TRBJ2-1, with D unclear. The V and J ends lost 1 base and 0 bases respectively, with 10 bases between them. The germline CDR1 and CDR2 sequences are MGHRA and YSYEKL. CDR3 length: 16 residues.

This clone appeared a few times. The CDR3 spells CASSRDRAYNEQFF. Written as DNA, the CDR3 is TGTGCCAGCAGCCGGGACAGGGCCTACAATGAGCAGTTCTTC. The chain has TRBV5-8 and TRBJ2-1, with TRBD1 matching 9 bases. This CDR3 is 14 amino acids long. In germline, CDR1 is SGHTS, CDR2 YDEGEE. After removal of 4 bases from V and 2 bases from J, the junction contained 1 base not matched to a gene.

The chain carries TRBV6-5 and TRBJ1-3; no firm D call. CDR1 and CDR2 (germline): MNHEY, SVGAGI. The CDR3 loop spans 15 amino acids. The V and J ends lost 8 bases and 2 bases respectively, with 16 bases between them. CDR3 amino acids: CASRPRGRPGNTIYF. The DNA for the CDR3 is TGTGCCAGCCGCCCACGCGGCCGCCCTGGAAACACCATATATTTT.

This chain connects TRBV13 to TRBJ1-1; a possible D gene is TRBD1 (6 bases). The germline V gene encodes CDR1 PRHDT and CDR2 FYEKMQ (reference sequence). The CDR3 runs 14 residues. Trimming took off 5 bases at V and 1 base at J, with 11 bases between the two ends. CDR3 amino acids: CASSRGARNTEAFF. In DNA, the CDR3 is TGTGCCAGCAGCCGGGGGGCAAGGAACACTGAAGCTTTCTTT. The entire variable domain, with the rest obtained from reference TRBV13 and TRBJ1-1, is as follows: AAGVIQSPRHLIKEKRETATLKCYPIPRHDTVYWYQQGPGQDPQFLISFYEKMQSDKGSIPDRFSAQQFSDYHSELNMSSLELGDSALYFCASSRGARNTEAFFGQGTRLTVV.

The genes are TRBV18 and TRBJ1-2; 8 positions match TRBD1. This CDR3 is built from 12 residues. Germline V gives CDR1 KGHSH, CDR2 LQKENI. With 6 bases clipped from V and 4 bases from J, the junction kept 1 base outside the gene matches. The CDR3 coding sequence is TGTGCCAGCTCCGGGACAGGCTATGGCTACACCTTC. Its translation: CASSGTGYGYTF.

The chain couples TRBV3-1 (or the pseudogene TRBV3-2) to TRBJ1-3, with D unclear. This CDR3 contains 13 residues. Trimming removed 4 bases from V and 11 bases from J, with 15 bases in between. Germline CDR1 LGHDT, CDR2 YNNKEL (reference sequence). DNA for the CDR3: TGTGCCAGCAGCCCCCGCCGAGAGTCGGCCATATATTTT. Its protein product is CASSPRRESAIYF.

This chain links TRBV7-9 with TRBJ1-2; D gene unclear. Between the trimmed V and J ends, which lost 4 bases and 6 bases, there was a span of 18 bases. Germline CDR1 and CDR2: SEHNR and FQNEAQ (reference sequence). The CDR3 is 15 residues long. As DNA, the CDR3 is TGTGCCAGCAGCTCCAATAACGCAGAATACGATGGCTACACCTTC. Translated, it gives CASSSNNAEYDGYTF.

The genes are TRBV5-5 and TRBJ2-7; TRBD1 is a possible D gene (6 bases). CDR1 and CDR2 (germline): SGHKS, YYEKEE (reference sequence). Trimming shortened V by 1 base and J by 1 base, and 12 bases separated the two germline ends. The CDR3 runs 15 residues. CDR3 sequence reads: CASSLYTGSSYEQYF. The CDR3 nucleotides read TGTGCCAGCAGCTTGTATACAGGGAGTTCCTACGAGCAGTACTTC.

This rearrangement joins TRBV18 to TRBJ1-5; D is unresolved. The germline gives CDR1 KGHSH, CDR2 LQKENI. This CDR3 is 13 amino acids long. Trimming left V 5 bases short and J 6 bases short, with 11 bases between. CDR3 protein: CASSESSGQPQHF. Written as DNA, the CDR3 is TGTGCCAGCTCAGAATCCTCCGGTCAGCCCCAGCATTTT.

The chain combines TRBV13 with TRBJ2-1; D not certain. This CDR3 is 14 amino acids long. The germline CDR1 and CDR2 sequences are PRHDT and FYEKMQ (reference sequence). Trimming took 2 bases from V and 10 from J, leaving 15 bases between them. The CDR3 nucleotides are TGTGCCAGCAGCTTAATCCTAAATCGGAGAGAGCAGTTCTTC. This codes for CASSLILNRREQFF.

The V and J genes are TRBV15 and TRBJ2-7, with D possibly being TRBD1 (5 bases). CDR1 LNHNV and CDR2 YYDKDF come from the germline V gene (reference sequence). The CDR3 length is 13 residues. Deletions cut 0 bases from V and 3 bases from J, with 6 bases between. CDR3 loop: CATSREQDYEQYF. Here the CDR3 DNA reads TGTGCCACCAGCAGAGAACAGGACTACGAGCAGTACTTC.

This clone occurred a few times. The rearrangement joins TRBV3-1 (or the pseudogene TRBV3-2) to TRBJ1-2, with D possibly TRBD1 on 6 matching bases. Trimming removed 3 bases from V and 12 bases from J, with 17 bases in between. The CDR3 covers 13 residues. Germline V gives CDR1 LGHDT, CDR2 YNNKEL (reference sequence). The CDR3 sequence is CASSQTDRTPNTF. The CDR3 DNA is TGTGCCAGCAGCCAGACGGACAGAACCCCGAACACCTTC.

The chain combines TRBV5-1 with TRBJ1-2, with D unresolved. This CDR3 contains 15 residues. Trimming left V 4 bases short and J 5 bases short, with 18 bases between. Germline lookup yields CDR1 SGHRS and CDR2 YFSETQ. Written as DNA, the CDR3 is TGCGCCAGCAGCGGATACTCGGGGAGAGGGTATGGCTACACCTTC. Amino acids: CASSGYSGRGYGYTF.

V gene TRBV5-4 combines with J gene TRBJ1-1; TRBD1 agrees at 7 bases. Per germline, CDR1 SGHNT and CDR2 YYREEE (reference sequence). V dropped 4 bases and J dropped 1; count of bases not matched to a gene: 7. CDR3 length equals 15 residues. As DNA, the CDR3 is TGTGCCAGCAGCCTGGGAGGGACAGCGAACACTGAAGCTTTCTTT. Its protein is CASSLGGTANTEAFF. Complete variable domain (other parts from reference TRBV5-4 and TRBJ1-1): ETGVTQSPTHLIKTRGQQVTLRCSSQSGHNTVSWYQQALGQGPQFIFQYYREEENGRGNFPPRFSGLQFPNYSSELNVNALELDDSALYLCASSLGGTANTEAFFGQGTRLTVV.

CDR3 residues: CASSPTPGTGTTYEQYF. The CDR3 DNA reads TGCGCCAGCAGCCCTACCCCGGGGACAGGGACAACCTACGAGCAGTACTTC. This sequence joins TRBV5-1 and TRBJ2-7; 9 bases fit TRBD1. The CDR3 sequence is 17 residues long. Germline V gene sequence: CDR1 SGHRS, CDR2 YFSETQ. V shed 4 bases, J shed 2 bases, and the junction held 13 bases outside the gene matches. The whole variable domain, remainder taken from reference TRBV5-1 and TRBJ2-7, is KAGVTQTPRYLIKTRGQQVTLSCSPISGHRSVSWYQQTPGQGLQFLFEYFSETQRNKGNFPGRFSGRQFSNSRSEMNVSTLELGDSALYLCASSPTPGTGTTYEQYFGPGTRLTVT.

The chain recombines TRBV18 with TRBJ1-1, with TRBD1 matching over 12 bases. V shed 5 bases and J 6 bases; nucleotides not matched to a gene: 7. Per germline, CDR1 KGHSH and CDR2 LQKENI. This CDR3 spans 15 amino acids. The CDR3 sequence is CASSATGQGAAEAFF. Written as DNA, the CDR3 is TGTGCCAGCTCAGCGACGGGACAGGGGGCCGCTGAAGCTTTCTTT.

The rearrangement uses TRBV7-9 and TRBJ2-7, with a possible D match to TRBD2 (6 bases). Trimming removed 3 bases from V and 2 bases from J, with 11 bases in between. CDR3 length: 14 residues. Germline CDR1 and CDR2: SEHNR and FQNEAQ (reference sequence). Here the CDR3 DNA reads TGTGCCAGCAGCTTCTCTAGCGAAACCTACGAGCAGTACTTC. This codes for CASSFSSETYEQYF.

The chain couples TRBV10-3 to TRBJ2-1, with 9 bases matching TRBD2. This CDR3 contains 13 residues. V lost 11 bases and J lost 2; bases outside the gene matches: 4. From germline, CDR1 is ENHRY and CDR2 SYGVKD. CDR3 sequence (DNA): TGTGCCGCGGGAGGGTTCACCTACAATGAGCAGTTCTTC. Residues: CAAGGFTYNEQFF.